A single sample gave rise to the 3 T cell receptor beta chains below, sequenced in a study of shared clonotypes between healthy human individuals. The method was immunoSEQ multiplex PCR; TCRdb's version includes in-frame clones alone and lacks a portion of them. The data hold 2,500,000 or so clones, with 93% observed a single time. The material sequenced was naive CD4+ T cells from PBMCs. Subset of the sample: CD45RA+ positively selected. The origin of the receptors is a man between 18 and 35 years old in good health. Some clones in this sample may be carry-over from other donors' samples.

About this clone itself: Other DNA sequences in this sample translate to the same CDR3. The chain couples TRBV28 to TRBJ2-7, with TRBD2 as a possible D gene (6 bases). Germline assignment: CDR1 MDHEN and CDR2 SYDVKM. The CDR3 is made up of 12 amino acids. V was cut by 3 bases and J by 7 bases, with 10 bases left in between. In DNA, the CDR3 is TGTGCCAGCAGTTTGGGGGGAAGGGAGCAGTACTTC. It encodes CASSLGGREQYF.

V is TRBV4-2 and J is TRBJ2-3; no clear D gene. Germline values: CDR1 LGHNA, CDR2 YNFKEQ. The CDR3 contains 15 residues. Trimming took 3 bases from V and 0 from J, leaving 10 bases between them. The CDR3 sequence is CASSQDGPSTDTQYF. As DNA, the CDR3 is TGTGCCAGCAGCCAGGACGGGCCTAGCACAGATACGCAGTATTTT.

The genes are TRBV9 and TRBJ2-7; 13 nucleotides agree with TRBD2. V was pared by 4 bases and J by 7 bases, with 14 bases of the junction left unmatched. Germline V gene data show CDR1 as SGDLS and CDR2 as YYNGEE. The CDR3 totals 17 residues. The CDR3 region has the DNA TGTGCCAGCAGCCCCCGGACTAGCGGGAGCCCTTCTCGGGAGCAGTACTTC. Translated, it gives CASSPRTSGSPSREQYF.